This T cell receptor (beta chain) was obtained from a study of Ad26.COV2.S vaccination and SARS-CoV-2 variants. Study summary: Donor was one of the participants in the Ad26.COV2.S arm of the COV1001 trial. Once or twice, 56 days apart, Ad26.COV2.S was delivered intramuscularly.

Turning to this clone: As yet, its antigen is unknown.

Only in-frame clones appear in the TCRdb table, and some are missing; sequencing was by immunoSEQ multiplex PCR. Here the sample spans under 550,000 clones, about nine tenths being singletons. Whole-study findings and limits: Non-spike TCR breadth was similar in vaccine and placebo recipients.

Looked up from germline, CDR1 is MNHEY and CDR2 is SVGAGI. J was trimmed by 1 base and V by 6 bases; bases with no gene match: 3. This CDR3 contains 14 residues. Treatment defined: over 15 received Ad26.COV2.S at low or high dose, single or two shots; 5 received placebo; per-sample allocation not given. Following the first vaccine or placebo injection, samples were taken on day 63. An Ad26 vector carrying the Wuhan-strain SARS-CoV-2 spike served as the vaccine. V usage is TRBV6-5 and J usage is TRBJ2-7; 10 bases fit TRBD2. The source is a person between 18 and 59 years old who received the Ad26.COV2.S COVID-19 vaccine or a placebo. The sample consisted of peripheral blood, taken in a trial of Ad26.COV2.S vaccine versus placebo. The CDR3 nucleotides are TGTGCCAGCAGCCTAGCGGGAGAGTCCTACGAGCAGTACTTC. It yields the protein CASSLAGESYEQYF.